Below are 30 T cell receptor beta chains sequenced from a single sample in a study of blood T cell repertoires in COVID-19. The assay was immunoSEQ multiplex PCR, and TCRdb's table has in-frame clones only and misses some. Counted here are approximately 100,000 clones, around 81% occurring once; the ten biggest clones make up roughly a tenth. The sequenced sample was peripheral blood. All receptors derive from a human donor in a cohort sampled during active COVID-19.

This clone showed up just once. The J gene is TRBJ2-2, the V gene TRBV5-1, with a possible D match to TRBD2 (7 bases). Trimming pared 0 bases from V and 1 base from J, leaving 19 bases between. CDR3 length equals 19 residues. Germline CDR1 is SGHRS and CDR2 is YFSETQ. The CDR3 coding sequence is TGCGCCAGCAGCTTGGTCCGGGGCGCGGGGGCCGTGAACACCGGGGAGCTGTTTTTT. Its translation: CASSLVRGAGAVNTGELFF.

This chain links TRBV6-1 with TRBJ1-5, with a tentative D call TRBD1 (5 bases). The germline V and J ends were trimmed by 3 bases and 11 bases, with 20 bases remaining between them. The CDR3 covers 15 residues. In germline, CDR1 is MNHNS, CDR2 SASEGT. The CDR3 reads CASSERKQALATQHF. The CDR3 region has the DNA TGTGCCAGCAGTGAGAGGAAACAGGCCCTTGCGACCCAGCATTTT.

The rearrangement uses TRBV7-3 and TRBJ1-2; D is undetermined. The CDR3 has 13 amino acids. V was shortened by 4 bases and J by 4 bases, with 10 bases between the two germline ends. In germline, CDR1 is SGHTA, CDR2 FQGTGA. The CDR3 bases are TGTGCCAGCAGCTCGGAGAGGAGCTATGGCTACACCTTC. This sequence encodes CASSSERSYGYTF.

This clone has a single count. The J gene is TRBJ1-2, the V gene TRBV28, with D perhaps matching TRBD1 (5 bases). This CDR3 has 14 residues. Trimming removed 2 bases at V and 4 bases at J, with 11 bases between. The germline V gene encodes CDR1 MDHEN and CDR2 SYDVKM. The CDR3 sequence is CASSLEAGFYGYTF. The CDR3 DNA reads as TGTGCCAGCAGTTTAGAGGCAGGGTTCTATGGCTACACCTTC.

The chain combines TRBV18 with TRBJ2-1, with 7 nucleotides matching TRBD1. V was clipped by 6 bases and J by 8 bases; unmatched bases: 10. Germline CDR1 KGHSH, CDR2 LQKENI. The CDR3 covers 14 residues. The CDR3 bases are TGTGCCAGCTCTGCCTATGACAGGGTTCATGAGCAGTTCTTC. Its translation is CASSAYDRVHEQFF.

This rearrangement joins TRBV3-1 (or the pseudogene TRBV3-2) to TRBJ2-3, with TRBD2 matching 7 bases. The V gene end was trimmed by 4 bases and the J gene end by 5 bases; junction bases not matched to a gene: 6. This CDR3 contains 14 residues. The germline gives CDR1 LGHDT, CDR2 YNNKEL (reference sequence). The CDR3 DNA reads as TGTGCCAGCAGCCGGGGGGGGACGGGAGATACGCAGTATTTT. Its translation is CASSRGGTGDTQYF.

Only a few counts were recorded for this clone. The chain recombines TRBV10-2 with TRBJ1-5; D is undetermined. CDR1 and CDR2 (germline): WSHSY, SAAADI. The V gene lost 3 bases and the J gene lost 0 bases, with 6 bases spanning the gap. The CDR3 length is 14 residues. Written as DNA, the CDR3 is TGCGCCAGCAGTGACCCGGGTAGCAATCAGCCCCAGCATTTT. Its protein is CASSDPGSNQPQHF.

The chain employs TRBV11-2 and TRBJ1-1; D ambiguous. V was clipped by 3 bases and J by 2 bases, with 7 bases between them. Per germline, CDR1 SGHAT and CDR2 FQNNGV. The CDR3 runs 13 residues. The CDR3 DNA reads TGTGCCAGCAGCTTCTCGGGTAACACTGAAGCTTTCTTT. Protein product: CASSFSGNTEAFF.

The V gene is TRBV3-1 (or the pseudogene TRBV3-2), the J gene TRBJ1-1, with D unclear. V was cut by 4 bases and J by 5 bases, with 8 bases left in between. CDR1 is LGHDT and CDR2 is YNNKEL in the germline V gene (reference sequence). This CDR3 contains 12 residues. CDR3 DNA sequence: TGTGCCAGCAGCCGAGGTGCGACTGAAGCTTTCTTT. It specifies CASSRGATEAFF.

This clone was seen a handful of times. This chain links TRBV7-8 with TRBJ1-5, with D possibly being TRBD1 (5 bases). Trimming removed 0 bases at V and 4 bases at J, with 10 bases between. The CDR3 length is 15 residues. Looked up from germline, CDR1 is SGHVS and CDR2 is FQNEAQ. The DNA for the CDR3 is TGTGCCAGCAGCTTAGCGGGAGGGGCGAATCAGCCCCAGCATTTT. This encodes CASSLAGGANQPQHF.

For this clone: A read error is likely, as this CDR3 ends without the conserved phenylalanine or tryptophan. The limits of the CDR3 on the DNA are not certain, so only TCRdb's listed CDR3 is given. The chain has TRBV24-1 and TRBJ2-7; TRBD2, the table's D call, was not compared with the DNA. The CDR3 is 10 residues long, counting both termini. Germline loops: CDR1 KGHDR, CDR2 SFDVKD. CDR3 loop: CATPRRPPYL.

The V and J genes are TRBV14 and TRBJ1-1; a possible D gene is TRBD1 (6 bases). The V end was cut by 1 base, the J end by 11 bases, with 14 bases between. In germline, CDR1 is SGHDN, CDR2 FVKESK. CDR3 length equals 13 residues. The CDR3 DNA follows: TGTGCCAGCAGCCAAGGTGCGGGGGGGCTGGCTTTCTTT. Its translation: CASSQGAGGLAFF.

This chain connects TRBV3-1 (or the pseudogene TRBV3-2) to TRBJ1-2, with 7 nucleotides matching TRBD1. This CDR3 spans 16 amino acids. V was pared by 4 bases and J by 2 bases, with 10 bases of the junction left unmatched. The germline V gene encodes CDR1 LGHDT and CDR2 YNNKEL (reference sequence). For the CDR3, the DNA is TGTGCCAGCAGCCCCTGGGTACAGGGGTGGAACTATGGCTACACCTTC. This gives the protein CASSPWVQGWNYGYTF.

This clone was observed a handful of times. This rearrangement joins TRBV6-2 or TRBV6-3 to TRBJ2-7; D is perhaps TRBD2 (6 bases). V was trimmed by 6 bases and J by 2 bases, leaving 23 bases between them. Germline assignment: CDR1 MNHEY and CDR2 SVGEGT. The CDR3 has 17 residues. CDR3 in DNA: TGTGCCAGCAGCCCGGCTGGGCGGGAATTAATCCCCTACGAGCAGTACTTC. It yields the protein CASSPAGRELIPYEQYF.

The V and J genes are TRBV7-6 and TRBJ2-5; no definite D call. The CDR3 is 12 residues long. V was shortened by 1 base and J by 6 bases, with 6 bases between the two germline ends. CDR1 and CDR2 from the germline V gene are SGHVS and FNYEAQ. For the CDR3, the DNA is TGTGCCAGCAGCTTAGTAGAGCAGACCCAGTACTTC. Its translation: CASSLVEQTQYF.

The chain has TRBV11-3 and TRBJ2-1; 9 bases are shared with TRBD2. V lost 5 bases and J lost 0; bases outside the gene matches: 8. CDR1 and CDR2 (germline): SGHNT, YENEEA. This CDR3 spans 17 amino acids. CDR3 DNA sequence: TGTGCCAGCAGCGCAACTAGCGGGTTAAGCTCCTACAATGAGCAGTTCTTC. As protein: CASSATSGLSSYNEQFF.

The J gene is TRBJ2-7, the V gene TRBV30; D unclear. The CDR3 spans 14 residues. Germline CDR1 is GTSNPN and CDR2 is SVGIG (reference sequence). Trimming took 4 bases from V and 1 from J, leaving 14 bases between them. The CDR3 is CAWMPLGRSYEQYF. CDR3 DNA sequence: TGTGCCTGGATGCCCCTGGGCAGATCCTACGAGCAGTACTTC.

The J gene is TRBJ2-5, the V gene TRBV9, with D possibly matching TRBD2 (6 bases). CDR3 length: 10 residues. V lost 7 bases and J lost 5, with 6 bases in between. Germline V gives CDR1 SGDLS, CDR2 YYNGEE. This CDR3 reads CASGGETQYF. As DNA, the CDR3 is TGTGCCAGCGGGGGGGAGACCCAGTACTTC.

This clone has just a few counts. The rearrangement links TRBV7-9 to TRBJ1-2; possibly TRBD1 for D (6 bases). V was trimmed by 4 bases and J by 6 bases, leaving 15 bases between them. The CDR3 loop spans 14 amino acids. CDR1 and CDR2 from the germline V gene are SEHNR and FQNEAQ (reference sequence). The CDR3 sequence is CASSSQTGRDGYTF. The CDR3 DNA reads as TGTGCCAGCAGCTCACAGACAGGTCGCGATGGCTACACCTTC.

In nucleotides, the CDR3 is TGTGCCAGCAGCCAAGAATATAGCGGAAAAGAGACCCAGTACTTC. Its protein product is CASSQEYSGKETQYF. This rearrangement joins TRBV3-1 (or the pseudogene TRBV3-2) to TRBJ2-5; D is perhaps TRBD2 (6 bases). CDR3 length equals 15 residues. The germline V and J ends were trimmed by 0 bases and 3 bases, with 11 bases remaining between them. Germline V gene lookup returns CDR1 LGHDT and CDR2 YNNKEL (reference sequence).

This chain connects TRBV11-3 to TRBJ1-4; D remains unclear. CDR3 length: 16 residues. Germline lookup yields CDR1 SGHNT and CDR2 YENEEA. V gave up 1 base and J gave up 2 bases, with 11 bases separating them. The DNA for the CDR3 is TGTGCCAGCAGCTTAGTCGGGGTATCGACTAATGAAAAACTGTTTTTT. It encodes CASSLVGVSTNEKLFF. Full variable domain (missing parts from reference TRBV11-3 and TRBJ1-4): EAGVVQSPRYKIIEKKQPVAFWCNPISGHNTLYWYLQNLGQGPELLIRYENEEAVDDSQLPKDRFSAERLKGVDSTLKIQPAELGDSAVYLCASSLVGVSTNEKLFFGSGTQLSVL.

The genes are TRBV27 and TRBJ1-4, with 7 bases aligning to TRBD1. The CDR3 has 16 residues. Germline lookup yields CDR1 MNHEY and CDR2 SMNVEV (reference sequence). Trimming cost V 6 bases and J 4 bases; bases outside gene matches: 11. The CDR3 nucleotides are TGTGCCAGCAGCAACATACAGGGGTGGGGTAATGAAAAACTGTTTTTT. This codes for CASSNIQGWGNEKLFF.

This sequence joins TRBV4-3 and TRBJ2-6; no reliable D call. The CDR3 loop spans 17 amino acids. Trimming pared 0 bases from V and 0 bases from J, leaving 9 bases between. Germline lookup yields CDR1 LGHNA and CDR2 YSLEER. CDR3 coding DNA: TGCGCCAGCAGCCAAGATTTGAGATCCTCTGGGGCCAACGTCCTGACTTTC. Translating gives CASSQDLRSSGANVLTF.

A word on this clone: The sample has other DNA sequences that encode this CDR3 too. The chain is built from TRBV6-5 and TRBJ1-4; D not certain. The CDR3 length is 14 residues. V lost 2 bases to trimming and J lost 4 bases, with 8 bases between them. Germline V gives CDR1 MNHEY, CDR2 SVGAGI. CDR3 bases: TGTGCCAGCAGTTACGGGCAGAGTAATGAAAAACTGTTTTTT. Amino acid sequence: CASSYGQSNEKLFF.

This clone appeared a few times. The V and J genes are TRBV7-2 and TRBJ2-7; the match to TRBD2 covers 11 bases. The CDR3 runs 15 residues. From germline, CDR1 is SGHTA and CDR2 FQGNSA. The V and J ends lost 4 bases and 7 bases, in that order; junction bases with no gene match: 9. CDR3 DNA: TGTGCCAGCAGCTCCCGTGGTAGCGGGAGGGAAGAGCAGTACTTC. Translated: CASSSRGSGREEQYF. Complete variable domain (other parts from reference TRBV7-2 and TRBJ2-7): GAGVSQSPSNKVTEKGKDVELRCDPISGHTALYWYRQSLGQGLEFLIYFQGNSAPDKSGLPSDRFSAERTGGSVSTLTIQRTQQEDSAVYLCASSSRGSGREEQYFGPGTRLTVT.

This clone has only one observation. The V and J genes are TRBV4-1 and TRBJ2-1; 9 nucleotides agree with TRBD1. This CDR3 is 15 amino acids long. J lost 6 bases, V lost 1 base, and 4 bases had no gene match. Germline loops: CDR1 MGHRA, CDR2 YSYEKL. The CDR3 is CASSQANRGRNEQFF. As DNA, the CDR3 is TGCGCCAGCAGCCAAGCTAACAGGGGGCGCAATGAGCAGTTCTTC.

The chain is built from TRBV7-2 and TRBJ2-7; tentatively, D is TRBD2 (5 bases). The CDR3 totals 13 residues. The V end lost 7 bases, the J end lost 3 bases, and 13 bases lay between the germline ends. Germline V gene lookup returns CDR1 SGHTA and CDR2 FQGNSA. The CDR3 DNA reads TGTGCCAGCATGCAGAGGGTAGGCTACGAGCAGTACTTC. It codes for CASMQRVGYEQYF.

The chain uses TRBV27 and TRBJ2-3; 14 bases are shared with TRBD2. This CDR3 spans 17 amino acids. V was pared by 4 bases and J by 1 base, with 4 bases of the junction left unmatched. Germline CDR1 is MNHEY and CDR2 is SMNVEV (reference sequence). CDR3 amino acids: CASSSPGLAGGTDTQYF. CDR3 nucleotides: TGTGCCAGCAGTTCGCCGGGACTAGCGGGAGGCACAGATACGCAGTATTTT.

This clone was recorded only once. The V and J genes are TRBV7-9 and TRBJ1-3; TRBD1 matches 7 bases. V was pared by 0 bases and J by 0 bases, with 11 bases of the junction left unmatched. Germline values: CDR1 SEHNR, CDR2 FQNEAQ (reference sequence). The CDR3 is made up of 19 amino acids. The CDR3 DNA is TGTGCCAGCAGCTTAGCGGGGACAGACCTCCTTGCCTCTGGAAACACCATATATTTT. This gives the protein CASSLAGTDLLASGNTIYF.

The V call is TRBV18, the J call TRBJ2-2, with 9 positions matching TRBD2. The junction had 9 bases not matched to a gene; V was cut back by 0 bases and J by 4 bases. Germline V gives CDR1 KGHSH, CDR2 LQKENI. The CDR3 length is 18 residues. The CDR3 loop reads CASSPPGLAGAVTGELFF. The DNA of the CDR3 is TGTGCCAGCTCACCACCGGGGTTAGCGGGAGCGGTCACCGGGGAGCTGTTTTTT.